These T cell receptor beta chains were read from a single sample in a study of cytomegalovirus exposure and HLA in healthy donors. Here immunoSEQ multiplex PCR was the method, and the copy in TCRdb shows in-frame clones only, minus some. Its clone listing holds under 35,000 clones. The source material was PBMCs. The receptors were sampled from a man in his thirties or forties in good health and CMV-seronegative. CDR3s include the opening cysteine and the closing phenylalanine or tryptophan. D genes are given only for firm matches. Where a row states a size, it is once, few, many or the class of an expanded clone; other rows omit it.

>TRBV7-2|TRBJ1-1|TRBD1|.
TGTGCCAGCAACTCGGACAGGATGAACACTGAAGCTTTCTTT
CASNSDRMNTEAFF
>TRBV9|TRBJ2-3|TRBD1|.
TGTGCCAGCAGCGTGAGACAGGGGGCTGATACGCAGTATTTT
CASSVRQGADTQYF
>TRBV15|TRBJ2-1|.|.
TGTGCCACCAGCAGAGATCGAGCTGAGCAGTTCTTC
CATSRDRAEQFF
>TRBV7-6|TRBJ2-7|TRBD2|.
TGTGCCAGCAGCTCGACTAGCGGGGTTAAGGAGCAGTACTTC
CASSSTSGVKEQYF
>TRBV4-2|TRBJ1-2|.|.
TGTGCCAGCAGCCAAGGAGGGTTCTCGGCGAACTATGGCTACACCTTC
CASSQGGFSANYGYTF
>TRBV28|TRBJ1-5|.|.
TGTGCCAGCAGTTTTGGAGTAAATCAGCCCCAGCATTTT
CASSFGVNQPQHF
>TRBV6-1|TRBJ2-2|.|.
TGTGCCAGCAGTGGGGACTTATCGCTCGGGGAGCTGTTTTTT
CASSGDLSLGELFF
>TRBV28|TRBJ1-2|TRBD1|.
TGTGCCAGCAGCTACAGGGGATTCTATGGCTACACCTTC
CASSYRGFYGYTF
>TRBV7-9|TRBJ2-7|.|.
TGTGCCAGCAGTGATAGAGGGACCTACGAGCAGTACTTC
CASSDRGTYEQYF
>TRBV5-1|TRBJ2-5|.|.
TGCGCCAGCACACCGTGGGTTGGCGGAGAGACCCAGTACTTC
CASTPWVGGETQYF
>TRBV27|TRBJ1-1|TRBD1|.
TGTGCCAGCAGTATAGACAGGGAGAGTGAAGCTTTCTTT
CASSIDRESEAFF
>TRBV4-3|TRBJ2-1|.|.
TGCGCCAGCAGCCAGGGTCCTACCTTTTACAGCCATGAGCAGTTCTTC
CASSQGPTFYSHEQFF
>TRBV9|TRBJ2-7|.|.
TGTGCCAGCAGCGTAGATAGTTCCGAGCAGTACTTC
CASSVDSSEQYF
>TRBV6-1|TRBJ1-1|.|.
TGTGCCAGCAGAAAAGGGGGACGTTGGAACACTGAAGCTTTCTTT
CASRKGGRWNTEAFF
>TRBV15|TRBJ1-1|.|.
TGTGCCACCAGCAGAGGGGGAGACACTGAAGCTTTCTTT
CATSRGGDTEAFF
>TRBV11-2|TRBJ2-3|.|.
TGTGCCAGCAGCTTGGAGGCAGGGGCAGATACGCAGTATTTT
CASSLEAGADTQYF
>TRBV18|TRBJ2-3|TRBD1|.
TGTGCCAGCTCACCCCGACAGGGGGCAGATACGCAGTATTTT
CASSPRQGADTQYF
>TRBV7-8|TRBJ2-2|TRBD2|.
TGTGCCAGCAGCGTTAGAGTCAGCGGGGGGGCTAACGGGGAGCTGTTTTTT
CASSVRVSGGANGELFF
>TRBV7-9|TRBJ1-4|TRBD1|medium-sized
TGTGCCAGCAGACCGACAGGGCCTAATGAAAAACTGTTTTTT
CASRPTGPNEKLFF
>TRBV5-4|TRBJ1-4|.|.
TGTGCCAGCAGCTTGGGGGGGGCAACTAATGAAAAACTGTTTTTT
CASSLGGATNEKLFF
>TRBV19|TRBJ2-7|TRBD1|.
TGTGCCAGTAAGGGGATACGGGACAGGCCGCACTACGAGCAGTACTTC
CASKGIRDRPHYEQYF